This T cell receptor (beta chain) is from a study of blood T cell repertoires in COVID-19 (dated by TCRdb to the early 2020s). For context, the study as a whole: The collaborator samples originated in the United States, Italy and Spain and spanned the acute and convalescent phases of COVID-19. The material from the prospective study consisted of cDNA or gDNA derived from T cells, B-cell-depleted T cells, or PBMCs. Subjects who had been exposed to COVID-19, were actively infected with it, or had recovered from it provided the deeply sampled blood TCRbeta repertoires that made up the dataset. A freely available public database, intended as a resource for researchers studying the immune response to SARS-CoV-2, is where the repertoires were released. The samples were drawn from two sources: the first 160 participants of the ongoing ImmuneRACE study, and over 1,000 subjects contributed by 6 global collaborators. The sample metadata nearly always contained a de-identified subject ID, COVID-19 status, age in years and sex. Where HLA class I and class II types were available, the types were taken from metadata supplied by the sample provider, not from assay-based typing. Here is what the overall study found, with its caveats: How much clinical and demographic metadata was included differed by source and by participant, and the metadata was provided uncurated.

TCRbeta CDR3 regions were amplified from genomic DNA by means of the immunoSEQ Assay, a bias-controlled multiplex PCR. The study's own analysis went as follows. Within the assay, amplification of reference gene primers was used to estimate how many nucleated cells each sample contained. To quantify the absolute abundance of each unique TCRbeta CDR3 rearrangement, sequence reads were collapsed and filtered. For each sample, productive Simpson clonality was calculated as the square root of Simpson's diversity index across productive rearrangements. Not all clones reach the TCRdb copy of this immuneACCESS table, which keeps in-frame sequences only. Checked studies attribute under half of the gap to unresolved V genes and leave the rest unexplained. D and trimming were read from the DNA, whereas the V and J calls and clone size are those reported in that table. The sample table holds under 200,000 clones, of which around four fifths were seen once. The ten largest clones add up to about 3% of the sample.

For CDR1 and CDR2, the germline V gene (reference sequence) lists LNHDA and SQIVND. The CDR3 holds 15 amino acids from the cysteine to the phenylalanine. Just the 45-base CDR3 DNA is kept, in frame starting at base 1. Compared with germline, V lacks 8 bases and J lacks 5 bases; bases without a gene match: 12. As to this clone: Its antigen remains undetermined. No base-level quality is on record; no much larger clone is a single base apart.

Collaborating institutions collected whole blood in K2EDTA tubes following their own protocols. For TCRbeta analysis, collaborators shipped samples as frozen whole blood, isolated PBMCs, or DNA extracted from either of those sample types. The chain is made from TRBV19 and TRBJ2-1, with TRBD2 identical over 7 junction bases. This TCR was recovered from a man between 65 and 85 years old with acute or convalescent COVID-19. Sequencing used peripheral blood. CDR3 loop: CASRGGRDYHNEQFF. DNA sequence: TGTGCCAGTCGTGGCGGGCGGGACTACCACAATGAGCAGTTCTTC. The full variable domain, with segments outside the CDR3 supplied by the reference TRBV19 and TRBJ2-1 proteins, appears as DGGITQSPKYLFRKEGQNVTLSCEQNLNHDAMYWYRQDPGQGLRLIYYSQIVNDFQKGDIAEGYSVSREKKESFPLTVTSAQKNPTAFYLCASRGGRDYHNEQFFGPGTRLTVL.